These T cell receptor beta chains were read from a single sample in a study of shared clonotypes between healthy human individuals. Clones were sequenced by immunoSEQ multiplex PCR, and TCRdb holds only the in-frame ones, with some missing. The repertoire consists of about 2 million clones, with over 85% occurring once and the leading ten covering 0.13%. Sequencing was carried out using naive CD4+ T cells sorted from blood. The source of these receptors is a man aged 18 to 29 in good health. Each CDR3 is given with its conserved first and last residue. The order of the fields is clone size, V gene, D gene, J gene, CDR3 protein. A D gene is named only where the DNA matches it firmly. Not every row has a clone size; where given, it reads once, few, many or a size class.

>NA|TRBV2|NA|TRBJ1-1
CASSESRNMNTEAFF
>once|TRBV12-5|NA|TRBJ1-1
CASGLVLKGGNTEAFF
>once|TRBV5-6|TRBD2|TRBJ2-5
CASSFRLAGVLETQYF
>NA|TRBV7-6|TRBD1|TRBJ1-1
CASSLAGGQTEAFF
>NA|TRBV5-1|NA|TRBJ2-3
CASSPQRDTQYF
>NA|TRBV28|NA|TRBJ1-6
CASSLPTTVNSPLHF
>NA|TRBV30|TRBD1|TRBJ1-2
CAWTGQGRGYTF
>once|TRBV6-6|NA|TRBJ2-2
CASSLRAGELFF
>NA|TRBV5-4|TRBD1|TRBJ1-3
CASSSKTGPSIYSGNTIYF
>NA|TRBV6-5|TRBD2|TRBJ2-7
CATGVAGTYEQYF
>NA|TRBV11-3|NA|TRBJ2-1
CASSPGSDEQFF
>NA|TRBV6-5|NA|NA
CASSQIGLEGDEQYF
>NA|TRBV5-1|NA|TRBJ2-1
CASSLPTSSNNEQFF
>NA|TRBV2|NA|TRBJ1-4
CASSSNIATNEKLFF
>NA|TRBV7-8|NA|TRBJ2-7
CASSRSATEEQYF
>NA|TRBV11-2|TRBD1|TRBJ1-6
CASSPRGQGISPLHF
>NA|TRBV28|NA|TRBJ1-1
CASSSLGWGSNTEAFF
>NA|TRBV9|TRBD1|TRBJ2-2
CASSPRQGNSGELFF
>NA|TRBV10-3|NA|TRBJ1-3
CAISESMGNTIYF
>NA|TRBV6-1|NA|TRBJ1-5
CASSSGQGGQPQHF
>NA|TRBV10-3|TRBD1|TRBJ2-3
CAISGNRGGDTQYF
>NA|TRBV18|NA|TRBJ1-5
CASSPSGQNQPQHF
>NA|TRBV28|TRBD2|TRBJ2-5
CASTVLAGGVETQYF
>NA|TRBV7-9|TRBD2|TRBJ2-5
CATELAGEVAAQYF
>NA|TRBV19|NA|TRBJ1-5
CASRPPGNQPQHF
>NA|TRBV5-4|NA|TRBJ1-4
CASSLGQNEKLFF
>once|TRBV6-5|TRBD1|TRBJ1-2
CASWGAGGGYGYTF
>NA|TRBV9|NA|TRBJ2-1
CASSESGDSYNEQFF
>NA|TRBV5-4|TRBD1|TRBJ2-5
CASSRTGPETQYF
>NA|TRBV7-2|NA|TRBJ1-2
CASSSLQEGFRYTF
>once|TRBV18|NA|TRBJ1-5
CASSPSGGSNQPQHF
>once|TRBV6-6|NA|TRBJ1-4
CASSYGTTNEKLFF